Below are 25 T cell receptor beta chains sequenced from a single sample in a study of human T cells and chemical hapten exposure. TCRdb reprocessed the RACE reads with MiXCR, giving one entry per CDR3 protein. Among 180,000 or so distinct CDR3 sequences listed, more than 12% were seen once. The time point: patch test 1, 2 weeks after DPC sensitization. Treatment: therapeutic diphenylcyclopropenone sensitization with weekly scalp DPC. The source material was whole blood, sampled in connection with sensitization to the hapten diphenylcyclopropenone (DPC). The receptor source for this set is a woman aged 25-40 years with alopecia areata. Some clones in this sample may be carry-over from other donors' samples.

In its sample, this clonotype was seen a few times. The CDR3 protein is CSVATGILNEKLFF. In DNA form, the CDR3 reads TGCAGCGTCGCTACCGGGATTCTTAATGAAAAACTGTTTTTT. The rearrangement links TRBV29-1 to TRBJ1-4; D is uncertain. The length of the CDR3 is 14 residues. The V gene lost 6 bases and the J gene lost 4 bases, with 15 bases spanning the gap. Germline CDR1 reads SQVTM; CDR2 reads ANQGSEA.

This clonotype has just a few counts. The V gene is TRBV10-3, the J gene TRBJ2-1, with 8 bases that match TRBD2. The V gene end was trimmed by 4 bases and the J gene end by 5 bases; junction bases not matched to a gene: 7. The CDR3 is 15 amino acids. The V gene's germline CDR1 is ENHRY and CDR2 SYGVKD. The CDR3 protein is CAISGREGSNNEQFF. Here the CDR3 DNA reads TGTGCCATCAGTGGTCGGGAGGGGTCCAACAATGAGCAGTTCTTC.

This clonotype turned up a few times. V gene TRBV28 combines with J gene TRBJ1-5; 8 nucleotides align to TRBD1. Germline V lookup: CDR1 MDHEN, CDR2 SYDVKM. V lost 8 bases and J lost 0; bases outside the gene matches: 9. The CDR3 consists of 16 residues. The CDR3 here is CASSTGEMHSNQPQHF. CDR3 coding DNA: TGTGCCAGCTCGACAGGGGAGATGCATAGCAATCAGCCCCAGCATTTT.

CDR3 nucleotides: TGCAGTGCTGCGCTCCAGGGCCTCGCTTCACCCCTCCACTTT. Translated: CSAALQGLASPLHF. V is TRBV20-1 and J is TRBJ1-6; tentatively, D is TRBD1 (5 bases). With 5 bases removed from V and 9 bases from J, the gap between germline ends came to 17 bases. From germline, CDR1 is DFQATT and CDR2 SNEGSKA (reference sequence). The CDR3 spans 14 residues.

This clonotype has more than one count but fewer than ten. The chain has TRBV6-2 or TRBV6-3 and TRBJ2-7, with TRBD1 matching over 9 bases. CDR1 MNHEY and CDR2 SVGEGT come from the germline V gene. CDR3 length: 16 residues. The V segment lost 7 bases and the J segment 4 bases; nucleotides outside the gene matches: 14. CDR3 DNA sequence: TGTGCCAGCACCCCCCTCCCTCCGACAGGGGGTTACGAGCAGTACTTC. Its translation is CASTPLPPTGGYEQYF.

V usage is TRBV24-1 and J usage is TRBJ1-1; D not resolved. V lost 6 bases and J 10 bases, leaving 2 bases between the germline ends. Per germline, CDR1 KGHDR and CDR2 SFDVKD. This CDR3 spans 8 amino acids. The CDR3 sequence: CATSPAFF. The CDR3 DNA reads as TGTGCCACCAGTCCAGCTTTCTTT.

Ten or more counts support this clonotype. This chain uses TRBV20-1 with TRBJ2-7, with 9 bases that match TRBD2. Unmatched junction bases numbered 23, after V lost 5 bases and J lost 6 bases. The CDR3 is 18 residues long. Germline CDR1 reads DFQATT; CDR2 reads SNEGSKA (reference sequence). The CDR3, as DNA: TGCAGTGCTCAGATGCAGGGACAGTGGACTAGCGTCTCGGGCGAGCAGTACTTC. Its protein product is CSAQMQGQWTSVSGEQYF.

The rearrangement joins TRBV5-4 to TRBJ1-2, with D possibly matching TRBD1 (5 bases). The CDR3 extends over 17 amino acids. Trimming left V 6 bases short and J 0 bases short, with 21 bases between. Germline CDR1 is SGHNT and CDR2 is YYREEE (reference sequence). CDR3 DNA sequence: TGTGCCAGCACCCGTTACCGGCCCGGGGGGACTAACTATGGCTACACCTTC. Its translation is CASTRYRPGGTNYGYTF.

Written as DNA, the CDR3 is TGTGCCAGCAGCTTAGACAGGGTGGGTGAGCAGTTCTTC. Encoded protein: CASSLDRVGEQFF. The V gene is TRBV7-6, the J gene TRBJ2-1, with D maybe TRBD1 (6 bases). V dropped 1 base and J dropped 9 bases, with 10 bases sitting between them. This CDR3 comprises 13 residues. Germline-derived CDR1 and CDR2 are SGHVS and FNYEAQ. Based on the CDR3 plus reference TRBV7-6 and TRBJ2-1, the full variable domain is GAGVSQSPRYKVTKRGQDVALRCDPISGHVSLYWYRQALGQGPEFLTYFNYEAQQDKSGLPNDRFSAERPEGSISTLTIQRTEQRDSAMYRCASSLDRVGEQFFGPGTRLTVL.

The chain is built from TRBV18 and TRBJ1-3; the D is unclear. V was trimmed by 0 bases and J by 2 bases, leaving 11 bases between them. CDR1 KGHSH and CDR2 LQKENI come from the germline V gene. This CDR3 comprises 16 residues. DNA of the CDR3: TGTGCCAGCTCACCACCGCAGTCGAGGCCTGGAAACACCATATATTTT. Protein: CASSPPQSRPGNTIYF.

This clonotype has a count of ten or more. The CDR3 DNA is TGCAGTGCTCCCCGGGGGTCCTACGAGCAGTACTTC. Encoded protein: CSAPRGSYEQYF. V is TRBV20-1 and J is TRBJ2-7; maybe TRBD2 (6 bases). Germline-derived CDR1 and CDR2 are DFQATT and SNEGSKA (reference sequence). With 5 bases removed from V and 1 base from J, the gap between germline ends came to 9 bases. The CDR3 covers 12 residues.

This clonotype was observed at least ten times. The genes are TRBV5-5 and TRBJ1-5, with D tentatively TRBD1 (5 bases). In germline, CDR1 is SGHKS, CDR2 YYEKEE (reference sequence). The length of the CDR3 is 15 residues. V was trimmed by 0 bases and J by 2 bases, leaving 9 bases between them. DNA for the CDR3: TGTGCCAGCAGCTTGGAAGGGGCTGGCAATCAGCCCCAGCATTTT. This encodes CASSLEGAGNQPQHF.

This clonotype has ten or more counts. This chain connects TRBV6-1 to TRBJ2-1; D is perhaps TRBD1 (5 bases). The V end was cut by 3 bases, the J end by 4 bases, with 13 bases between. This CDR3 spans 15 amino acids. CDR1 is MNHNS and CDR2 is SASEGT in the germline V gene. The CDR3 region has the DNA TGTGCCAGCAGTGACGGGCAGGGATTGTACAATGAGCAGTTCTTC. This encodes CASSDGQGLYNEQFF.

At least ten counts were recorded for this clonotype. The V gene is TRBV28, the J gene TRBJ2-1; D not certain. The CDR3 spans 12 residues. The V end was cut by 6 bases, the J end by 8 bases, with 11 bases between. Germline V gene sequence: CDR1 MDHEN, CDR2 SYDVKM. In DNA, the CDR3 is TGTGCCAGCAGCCCGGGCAGGCATGAGCAGTTCTTC. Protein sequence: CASSPGRHEQFF.

The V gene is TRBV20-1, the J gene TRBJ2-1; TRBD2 might be the D (6 bases). In germline, CDR1 is DFQATT, CDR2 SNEGSKA (reference sequence). Trimming took off 1 base at V and 1 base at J, with 11 bases between the two ends. The CDR3 runs to 15 residues. This CDR3 reads CSARVGRGSYNEQFF. The CDR3 bases are TGCAGTGCTAGAGTTGGGCGGGGATCCTACAATGAGCAGTTCTTC.

V is TRBV6-1 and J is TRBJ2-1; the D is unclear. Germline V gives CDR1 MNHNS, CDR2 SASEGT. Trimming took 6 bases from V and 0 from J, leaving 9 bases between them. This CDR3 comprises 14 residues. The CDR3 reads CASRNFSSYNEQFF. The CDR3 coding sequence is TGTGCCAGCAGAAACTTCAGCTCCTACAATGAGCAGTTCTTC.

This clonotype showed up just a few times. V and J are TRBV6-2 or TRBV6-3 and TRBJ2-7; D possibly corresponds to TRBD2 (5 bases). With 8 bases removed from V and 3 bases from J, the gap between germline ends came to 14 bases. CDR3 length equals 13 residues. Germline-derived CDR1 and CDR2 are MNHEY and SVGEGT. In DNA, the CDR3 is TGTGCCAGCGGGGTGGCTAGCCGCTACGAGCAGTACTTC. Protein: CASGVASRYEQYF.

The chain joins TRBV20-1 to TRBJ1-1; D is unclear. CDR1 is DFQATT and CDR2 is SNEGSKA in the germline V gene (reference sequence). This CDR3 region has 15 residues. Deletions cut 2 bases from V and 3 bases from J, with 16 bases between. CDR3 amino acids: CSARRQEELYTEAFF. The CDR3 coding sequence is TGCAGTGCTAGAAGGCAAGAAGAATTGTACACTGAAGCTTTCTTT.

This clonotype appeared a few times. CDR3 amino acids: CASSGTGINEKLFF. CDR3 coding DNA: TGCGCCAGCAGCGGGACAGGGATCAATGAAAAACTGTTTTTT. The genes are TRBV10-1 and TRBJ1-4; 9 positions agree with TRBD1. The CDR3 has 14 amino acids. The J segment lost 5 bases and the V segment lost 6 bases, leaving 4 bases of the junction unmatched. The V gene's germline CDR1 is WNHNN and CDR2 SYGVQD (reference sequence).

This clonotype appeared a single time. The J gene is TRBJ2-1, the V gene TRBV28, with D uncertain. This CDR3 comprises 11 residues. Trimming left V 3 bases short and J 13 bases short, with 10 bases between. Germline CDR1 reads MDHEN; CDR2 reads SYDVKM. CDR3 nucleotide sequence: TGTGCCAGCAGTTTGGAGCTAGTCCAGTTCTTC. Its translation: CASSLELVQFF.

The table lists this clonotype with many counts. V is TRBV28 and J is TRBJ2-7, with D perhaps matching TRBD1 or TRBD2 (5 bases each). CDR1 and CDR2 from the germline V gene are MDHEN and SYDVKM. This CDR3 is 16 amino acids long. The V end was cut by 4 bases, the J end by 0 bases, with 16 bases between. CDR3 sequence reads: CASSSPGTRSSYEQYF. The CDR3 DNA reads as TGTGCCAGCAGTTCCCCCGGGACCCGAAGCTCCTACGAGCAGTACTTC.

This chain joins TRBV28 and TRBJ2-7; D remains unclear. The CDR3 runs 14 residues. V lost 3 bases and J 5 bases, leaving 14 bases between the germline ends. Germline CDR1 is MDHEN and CDR2 is SYDVKM. The CDR3 DNA reads as TGTGCCAGCAGTTTTTCGCCCCCGTTACACGAGCAGTACTTC. Translated, it gives CASSFSPPLHEQYF.

This sequence joins TRBV9 and TRBJ1-1, with a weak D call TRBD1 (6 bases). V lost 0 bases to trimming and J lost 0 bases, with 9 bases between them. The germline gives CDR1 SGDLS, CDR2 YYNGEE. The CDR3 is 15 residues long. CDR3 loop: CASSVGGALNTEAFF. CDR3 bases: TGTGCCAGCAGCGTAGGGGGGGCACTGAACACTGAAGCTTTCTTT.

This clonotype has more than one count but fewer than ten. V gene TRBV3-1 combines with J gene TRBJ1-1; no reliable D call. CDR1 LGHDT and CDR2 YNNKEL come from the germline V gene (reference sequence). The CDR3 runs to 13 residues. V dropped 2 bases and J dropped 5 bases, with 9 bases sitting between them. As DNA, the CDR3 is TGTGCCAGCAGCCAATATCGGAGTACTGAAGCTTTCTTT. Amino acid sequence: CASSQYRSTEAFF.

This clonotype showed up many times. As DNA, the CDR3 is TGTGCCAGCAGAGACGCAGGGGCAAGTCAGCCCCAGCATTTT. Its protein product is CASRDAGASQPQHF. The chain employs TRBV6-2 or TRBV6-3 and TRBJ1-5, with D possibly matching TRBD1 (6 bases). The CDR3 runs 14 residues. V was shortened by 6 bases and J by 6 bases, with 15 bases between the two germline ends. Germline CDR1 reads MNHEY; CDR2 reads SVGEGT.